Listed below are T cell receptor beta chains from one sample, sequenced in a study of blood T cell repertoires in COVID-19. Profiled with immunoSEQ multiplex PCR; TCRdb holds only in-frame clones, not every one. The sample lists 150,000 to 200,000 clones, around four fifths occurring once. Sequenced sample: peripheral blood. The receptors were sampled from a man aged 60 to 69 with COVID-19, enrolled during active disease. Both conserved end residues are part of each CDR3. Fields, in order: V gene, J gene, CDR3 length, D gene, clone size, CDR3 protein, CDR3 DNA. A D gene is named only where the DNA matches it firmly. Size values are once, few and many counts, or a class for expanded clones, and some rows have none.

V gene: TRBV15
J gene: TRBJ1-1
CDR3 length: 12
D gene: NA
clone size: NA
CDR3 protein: CATSRDTGEAFF
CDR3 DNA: TGTGCCACCAGCAGAGATACAGGTGAAGCTTTCTTT

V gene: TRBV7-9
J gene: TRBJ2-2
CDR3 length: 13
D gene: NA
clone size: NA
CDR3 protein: CASSLGGTGELFF
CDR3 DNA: TGTGCCAGCAGCTTAGGCGGGACCGGGGAGCTGTTTTTT

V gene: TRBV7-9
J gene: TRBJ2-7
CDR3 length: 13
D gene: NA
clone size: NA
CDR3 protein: CASSLEGAYEQYF
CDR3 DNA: TGTGCCAGCAGCTTAGAAGGGGCCTACGAGCAGTACTTC

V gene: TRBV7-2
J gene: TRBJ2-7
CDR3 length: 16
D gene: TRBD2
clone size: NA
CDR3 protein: CASSFEAGFASYEQYF
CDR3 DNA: TGTGCCAGCAGCTTTGAAGCGGGGTTTGCATCCTACGAGCAGTACTTC

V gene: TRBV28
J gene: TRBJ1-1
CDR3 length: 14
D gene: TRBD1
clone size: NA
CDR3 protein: CASSLQGAYTEAFF
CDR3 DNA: TGTGCCAGCAGTTTACAGGGGGCCTACACTGAAGCTTTCTTT

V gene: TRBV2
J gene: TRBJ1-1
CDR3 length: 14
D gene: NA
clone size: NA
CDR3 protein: CASSLLSKNTEAFF
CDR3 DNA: TGTGCCAGCAGCCTCCTTTCTAAAAACACTGAAGCTTTCTTT

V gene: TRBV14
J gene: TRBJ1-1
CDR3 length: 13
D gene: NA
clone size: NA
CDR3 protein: CASSRPGNTEAFF
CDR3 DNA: TGTGCCAGCAGCCGTCCGGGAAACACTGAAGCTTTCTTT

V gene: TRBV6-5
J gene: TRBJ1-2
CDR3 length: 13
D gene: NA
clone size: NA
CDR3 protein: CASTLTEVLGYTF
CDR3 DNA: TGTGCCAGCACATTGACAGAAGTACTGGGCTACACCTTC

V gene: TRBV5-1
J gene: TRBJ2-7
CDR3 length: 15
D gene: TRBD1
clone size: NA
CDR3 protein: CASSLEQGAMYEQYF
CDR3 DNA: TGCGCCAGCAGCTTGGAGCAGGGGGCGATGTACGAGCAGTACTTC

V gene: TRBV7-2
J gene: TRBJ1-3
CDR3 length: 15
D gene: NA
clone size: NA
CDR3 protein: CASSPYRSSGNTIYF
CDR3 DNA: TGTGCCAGCAGCCCGTACAGGAGCTCTGGAAACACCATATATTTT

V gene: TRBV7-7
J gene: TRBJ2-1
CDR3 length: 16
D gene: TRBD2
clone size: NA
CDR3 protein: CASALGAAGSYNEQFF
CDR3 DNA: TGTGCCAGCGCCCTAGGGGCAGCGGGGTCATACAATGAGCAGTTCTTC

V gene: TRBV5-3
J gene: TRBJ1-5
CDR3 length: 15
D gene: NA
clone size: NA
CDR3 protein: CARRGPHWTPQPQHF
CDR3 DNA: TGTGCCAGAAGAGGGCCACACTGGACACCTCAGCCCCAGCATTTT

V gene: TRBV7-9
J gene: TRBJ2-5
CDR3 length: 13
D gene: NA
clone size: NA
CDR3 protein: CASSRGGGETQYF
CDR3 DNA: TGTGCCAGCAGCCGCGGGGGCGGCGAGACCCAGTACTTC

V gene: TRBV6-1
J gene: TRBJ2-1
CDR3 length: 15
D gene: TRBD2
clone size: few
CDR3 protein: CASSDTSGGYNEQFF
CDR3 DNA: TGTGCCAGCAGTGATACTAGCGGAGGCTACAATGAGCAGTTCTTC

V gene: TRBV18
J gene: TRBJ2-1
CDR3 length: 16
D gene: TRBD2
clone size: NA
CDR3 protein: CASSAGPASGTPEQFF
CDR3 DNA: TGTGCCAGCTCAGCTGGCCCAGCTAGCGGGACCCCTGAGCAGTTCTTC

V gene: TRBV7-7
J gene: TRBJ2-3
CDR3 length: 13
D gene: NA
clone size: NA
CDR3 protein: CASSLSAGDTQYF
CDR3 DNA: TGTGCCAGCAGCTTATCGGCAGGGGATACGCAGTATTTT

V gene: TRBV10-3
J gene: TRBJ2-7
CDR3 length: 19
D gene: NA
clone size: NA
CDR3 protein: CAIRPGGLVVRGGTYEQYF
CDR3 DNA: TGTGCCATCAGGCCCGGGGGGTTGGTTGTAAGAGGGGGAACCTACGAGCAGTACTTC

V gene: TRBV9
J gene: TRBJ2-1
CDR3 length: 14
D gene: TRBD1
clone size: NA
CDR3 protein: CASSPRDRYNEQFF
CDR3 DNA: TGTGCCAGCAGCCCCCGGGACAGGTACAATGAGCAGTTCTTC

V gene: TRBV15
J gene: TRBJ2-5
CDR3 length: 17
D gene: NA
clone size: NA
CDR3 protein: CATSRDELIAPGETQYF
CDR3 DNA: TGTGCCACCAGCAGAGATGAATTGATCGCTCCCGGGGAGACCCAGTACTTC

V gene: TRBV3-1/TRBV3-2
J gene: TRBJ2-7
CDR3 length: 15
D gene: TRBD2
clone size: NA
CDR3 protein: CASSGPGLAGDEQYF
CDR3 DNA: TGTGCCAGCAGCGGACCGGGACTAGCGGGAGACGAGCAGTACTTC

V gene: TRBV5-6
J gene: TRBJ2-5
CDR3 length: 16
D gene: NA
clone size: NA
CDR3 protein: CASSLGLAAVQETQYF
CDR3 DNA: TGTGCCAGCAGCTTGGGGTTAGCGGCTGTCCAAGAGACCCAGTACTTC

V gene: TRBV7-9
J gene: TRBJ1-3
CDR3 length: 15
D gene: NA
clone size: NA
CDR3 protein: CASSLVGISGNTIYF
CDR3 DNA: TGTGCCAGCAGCTTAGTCGGGATCTCTGGAAACACCATATATTTT

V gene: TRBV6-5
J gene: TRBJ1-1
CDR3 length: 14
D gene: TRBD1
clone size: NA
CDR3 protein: CASSYRTGETEAFF
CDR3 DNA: TGTGCCAGCAGTTATAGGACAGGGGAGACTGAAGCTTTCTTT

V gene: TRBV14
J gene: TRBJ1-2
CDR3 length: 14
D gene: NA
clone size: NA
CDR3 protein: CASSPGGRPSGYTF
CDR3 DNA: TGTGCCAGCAGCCCGGGGGGGCGCCCAAGTGGCTACACCTTC